A single sample gave rise to the 22 T cell receptor beta chains below, sequenced in a study of T-cell reconstitution after alpha-beta-depleted transplantation in children. The TCRbeta library was prepared with unique molecular identifiers. A single record per CDR3 protein comes from TCRdb applying MiXCR to the PCR reads. Found here are about 110,000 distinct CDR3 sequences, about a tenth of them singletons; the top ten hold about 34%. Source: PBMCs, taken before TCRalphabeta/CD19-depleted stem cell transplant. The receptor source for this set is a boy aged 2 to 9 with acute lymphoblastic leukemia, due to receive a stem cell transplant.

A few counts support this clonotype. This chain connects TRBV4-1 to TRBJ1-1; no reliable D call. Germline V lookup: CDR1 MGHRA, CDR2 YSYEKL. This CDR3 has 13 residues. V dropped 5 bases and J dropped 8 bases, with 15 bases sitting between them. CDR3 nucleotides: TGCGCCAGCAGCGTGATAAGGACCGGAGAAGCTTTCTTT. Its translation is CASSVIRTGEAFF.

The sample holds many counts of this clonotype. This rearrangement joins TRBV6-5 to TRBJ1-1; no clear D. V was trimmed by 0 bases and J by 3 bases, leaving 8 bases between them. Per germline, CDR1 MNHEY and CDR2 SVGAGI. The CDR3 is made up of 14 amino acids. The CDR3 is CASSYSLEYTEAFF. CDR3 bases: TGTGCCAGCAGTTACTCCCTTGAGTACACTGAAGCTTTCTTT.

This chain joins TRBV28 and TRBJ2-7; tentatively, D is TRBD2 (6 bases). The V gene's germline CDR1 is MDHEN and CDR2 SYDVKM. The CDR3 sequence is 13 residues long. Trimming removed 5 bases at V and 6 bases at J, with 14 bases between. The CDR3 here is CASSKRVRTEQYF. In DNA, the CDR3 is TGTGCCAGCAGTAAGCGGGTACGGACCGAGCAGTACTTC.

This clonotype was picked up a small number of times. The genes are TRBV20-1 and TRBJ2-1; D uncertain. This CDR3 has 16 amino acids. Looked up from germline, CDR1 is DFQATT and CDR2 is SNEGSKA (reference sequence). The V end was cut by 1 base, the J end by 3 bases, with 16 bases between. The CDR3 DNA is TGCAGTGCTAGAGTCCCTGCCACTGGCCTCTACAATGAGCAGTTCTTC. Encoded protein: CSARVPATGLYNEQFF.

The gene calls are TRBV29-1 and TRBJ2-2; TRBD2 agrees at 7 bases. Germline V gene lookup returns CDR1 SQVTM and CDR2 ANQGSEA. V was pared by 6 bases and J by 0 bases, with 4 bases of the junction left unmatched. The CDR3 is 14 residues long. The CDR3 spells CSVRLATNTGELFF. DNA of the CDR3: TGCAGCGTCCGACTAGCAACGAACACCGGGGAGCTGTTTTTT.

This clonotype was detected a few times. This chain links TRBV7-8 with TRBJ1-6; the D gene is possibly TRBD1 (6 bases). V was shortened by 1 base and J by 10 bases, with 17 bases between the two germline ends. The CDR3 runs to 16 residues. Germline V gene sequence: CDR1 SGHVS, CDR2 FQNEAQ. The CDR3 sequence is CASSLGSQGRRSPLHF. In DNA, the CDR3 is TGTGCCAGCAGCTTAGGGTCTCAGGGGAGGCGGTCACCCCTCCACTTT.

This sequence joins TRBV10-3 and TRBJ2-7, with a possible D match to TRBD2 (7 bases). CDR3 length: 14 residues. Between the trimmed V and J ends, which lost 6 bases and 7 bases, there was a span of 19 bases. From germline, CDR1 is ENHRY and CDR2 SYGVKD. CDR3 residues: CAIRLADERGEQYF. In DNA, the CDR3 is TGTGCCATCAGGCTAGCGGACGAAAGGGGGGAGCAGTACTTC.

In its sample, this clonotype was seen a few times. The chain combines TRBV28 with TRBJ2-6; possible D gene TRBD2, 5 bases. Trimming stripped 5 bases from V and 0 bases from J, with 14 bases between. From germline, CDR1 is MDHEN and CDR2 SYDVKM. This CDR3 has 17 residues. The CDR3 bases are TGTGCCAGCAGTCCCCTTGGACGGGGCTCTGGGGCCAACGTCCTGACTTTC. Amino acids: CASSPLGRGSGANVLTF. Full variable domain (rest looked up from reference TRBV28 and TRBJ2-6): DVKVTQSSRYLVKRTGEKVFLECVQDMDHENMFWYRQDPGLGLRLIYFSYDVKMKEKGDIPEGYSVSREKKERFSLILESASTNQTSMYLCASSPLGRGSGANVLTFGAGSRLTVL.

This clonotype showed up many times. The chain uses TRBV20-1 and TRBJ2-1; TRBD2 is a possible D gene (5 bases). V dropped 4 bases and J dropped 5 bases, with 15 bases sitting between them. The CDR3 spans 14 residues. The V gene's germline CDR1 is DFQATT and CDR2 SNEGSKA (reference sequence). CDR3 protein: CSAKLGNGNNEQFF. DNA of the CDR3: TGCAGTGCTAAACTCGGGAACGGAAACAATGAGCAGTTCTTC.

This chain links TRBV20-1 with TRBJ1-1; 8 bases line up with TRBD1. The V gene's germline CDR1 is DFQATT and CDR2 SNEGSKA (reference sequence). This CDR3 is 14 amino acids long. Here the CDR3 reads CIFRTGSKNTEAFF. For the CDR3, the DNA is TGCATTTTCAGGACAGGGAGTAAGAACACTGAAGCTTTCTTT.

This clonotype was counted a few times. This chain links TRBV25-1 with TRBJ2-3; D is possibly TRBD2 (6 bases). With 4 bases removed from V and 5 bases from J, the gap between germline ends came to 13 bases. CDR1 and CDR2 (germline): MGHDK, SYGVNS. CDR3 length equals 14 residues. As DNA, the CDR3 is TGTGCCAGCAGTGCGGGGGAAGGTGGAGATACGCAGTATTTT. Residues: CASSAGEGGDTQYF.

The chain is built from TRBV7-8 and TRBJ2-5, with D perhaps matching TRBD1 (6 bases). Germline lookup yields CDR1 SGHVS and CDR2 FQNEAQ. Trimming removed 6 bases at V and 0 bases at J, with 20 bases between. CDR3 size: 17 residues. The CDR3 DNA is TGTGCCAGCAGTCTAAGGTGGGACAAATCGTACCAAGAGACCCAGTACTTC. It encodes CASSLRWDKSYQETQYF.

Ten or more counts support this clonotype. V and J are TRBV4-2 and TRBJ2-1; 9 bases align to TRBD2. V gave up 4 bases and J gave up 4 bases; unmatched junction bases: 5. The CDR3 sequence is 15 residues long. Germline values: CDR1 LGHNA, CDR2 YNFKEQ. The CDR3 coding sequence is TGTGCCAGCAGCCGACGGACTAGCGATTACAATGAGCAGTTCTTC. It yields the protein CASSRRTSDYNEQFF.

This clonotype was seen only a few times. The chain couples TRBV20-1 to TRBJ2-1, with a weak D call TRBD2 (5 bases). Germline CDR1 DFQATT, CDR2 SNEGSKA (reference sequence). The length of the CDR3 is 15 residues. Trimming took 5 bases from V and 1 from J, leaving 15 bases between them. CDR3 region: CSAPWRSASYNEQFF. In nucleotides, the CDR3 is TGCAGTGCTCCATGGAGGTCCGCGTCCTACAATGAGCAGTTCTTC.

This chain uses TRBV7-9 with TRBJ2-1; 7 bases match TRBD2. This CDR3 has 16 amino acids. CDR1 is SEHNR, CDR2 FQNEAQ, per germline (reference sequence). Trimming at V came to 2 bases and at J to 4 bases, leaving 8 bases not matched to a gene. This chain's CDR3 is CASSLHLASGYNEQFF. For the CDR3, the DNA is TGTGCCAGCAGCTTACATTTGGCTAGCGGTTACAATGAGCAGTTCTTC. Based on the CDR3 plus reference TRBV7-9 and TRBJ2-1, the full variable domain is DTGVSQNPRHKITKRGQNVTFRCDPISEHNRLYWYRQTLGQGPEFLTYFQNEAQLEKSRLLSDRFSAERPKGSFSTLEIQRTEQGDSAMYLCASSLHLASGYNEQFFGPGTRLTVL.

The V and J genes are TRBV2 and TRBJ2-2; D not certain. Deletions cut 3 bases from V and 5 bases from J, with 7 bases between. Germline V gene sequence: CDR1 SNHLY, CDR2 FYNNEI. The CDR3 extends over 13 amino acids. This CDR3 reads CASSEWGTGELFF. In DNA, the CDR3 is TGTGCCAGCAGTGAGTGGGGAACCGGGGAGCTGTTTTTT.

V usage is TRBV6-4 and J usage is TRBJ2-1, with D unclear. Germline V gives CDR1 MRHNA, CDR2 SNTAGT. Trimming pared 5 bases from V and 6 bases from J, leaving 11 bases between. This CDR3 has 13 amino acids. The CDR3 DNA is TGTGCCAGCAGTCAATACGAAACCAATGAGCAGTTCTTC. Encoded protein: CASSQYETNEQFF.

This clonotype has a count of ten or more. The V and J genes are TRBV15 and TRBJ2-5, with D maybe TRBD2 (6 bases). The CDR3 totals 15 residues. V was trimmed by 4 bases and J by 1 base, leaving 13 bases between them. Germline CDR1 reads LNHNV; CDR2 reads YYDKDF (reference sequence). The CDR3 protein is CATSIMAGSQETQYF. In DNA form, the CDR3 reads TGTGCCACCAGCATTATGGCGGGAAGCCAAGAGACCCAGTACTTC.

V gene TRBV20-1 combines with J gene TRBJ1-1; the D is unclear. V was trimmed by 0 bases and J by 6 bases, leaving 17 bases between them. This CDR3 comprises 15 residues. Germline V gives CDR1 DFQATT, CDR2 SNEGSKA (reference sequence). The CDR3 loop is CSARDSAFRGAEAFF. The CDR3 bases are TGCAGTGCTAGAGATTCGGCTTTCCGTGGTGCTGAAGCTTTCTTT.

The chain combines TRBV20-1 with TRBJ2-7, with 10 bases identical to TRBD2. In germline, CDR1 is DFQATT, CDR2 SNEGSKA (reference sequence). V shed 1 base, J shed 7 bases, and the junction held 7 bases outside the gene matches. The CDR3 is 14 amino acids. The CDR3, as DNA: TGCAGTGCTAGAGGTTTTCTAGCGGGAGATGAGCAGTACTTC. Protein: CSARGFLAGDEQYF.

This rearrangement joins TRBV7-8 to TRBJ2-7; tentatively, D is TRBD1 (5 bases). The CDR3 sequence is 12 residues long. Germline V gene data show CDR1 as SGHVS and CDR2 as FQNEAQ. V lost 4 bases, J lost 4 bases, and 8 bases lay in between. The CDR3 DNA reads as TGTGCCAGCAGCTCTCGACAGTACGAGCAGTACTTC. Residues: CASSSRQYEQYF.

This chain uses TRBV20-1 with TRBJ1-1; D perhaps matches TRBD1 (5 bases). Deletions cut 3 bases from V and 5 bases from J, with 7 bases between. From germline, CDR1 is DFQATT and CDR2 SNEGSKA (reference sequence). The CDR3 loop spans 11 amino acids. For the CDR3, the DNA is TGCAGTGCTAGGGAGGGGACTGAAGCTTTCTTT. It specifies CSAREGTEAFF.